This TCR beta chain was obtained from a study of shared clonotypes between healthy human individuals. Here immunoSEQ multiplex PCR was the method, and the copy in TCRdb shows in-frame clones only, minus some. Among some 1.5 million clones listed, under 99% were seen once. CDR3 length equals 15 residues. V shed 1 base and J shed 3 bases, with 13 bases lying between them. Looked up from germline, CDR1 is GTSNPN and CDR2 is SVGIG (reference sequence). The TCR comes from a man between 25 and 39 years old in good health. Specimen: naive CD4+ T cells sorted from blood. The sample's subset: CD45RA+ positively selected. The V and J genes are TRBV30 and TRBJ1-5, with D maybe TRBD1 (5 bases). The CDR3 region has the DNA TGTGCCTGGAGTGACCCGAAGGGGTACAATCAGCCCCAGCATTTT. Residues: CAWSDPKGYNQPQHF.